The source of this TCR beta chain is a study of cytomegalovirus exposure and HLA in healthy donors. Across the whole study: HLA-typed donors were the source of approximately 88 million unique TCRs, which an early data release held. General study points: Later work associated roughly 15,000 TCR beta sequences with HLA alleles at 0.05 false discovery rate. The dataset shows that most TCR sequences were rare, while some public TCRs occurred in many donors.

Details on this clone: Its antigen is currently unknown. Other nucleotide sequences in the sample specify the same CDR3.

Primers: 60 Vbeta forward and 13 Jbeta reverse. Measured with immunoSEQ multiplex PCR; TCRdb has only the in-frame clones, and not every one. The sample has 65,000 to 100,000 clones, about 75% seen once; the top ten hold approximately 2%. Trimming removed 2 bases from V and 2 bases from J; junction bases left unmatched: 2. The CDR3 consists of 14 residues. CDR1 SGHAT and CDR2 FQNNGV come from the germline V gene. Sequences were obtained from PBMCs. This clonotype originated in a man aged 35-49 years in good health and CMV-seronegative. The J gene is TRBJ2-5, the V gene TRBV11-2; 7 bases map to TRBD2. The CDR3 here is CASSLSSGQETQYF. DNA of the CDR3: TGTGCCAGCAGCTTAAGTAGCGGGCAAGAGACCCAGTACTTC.